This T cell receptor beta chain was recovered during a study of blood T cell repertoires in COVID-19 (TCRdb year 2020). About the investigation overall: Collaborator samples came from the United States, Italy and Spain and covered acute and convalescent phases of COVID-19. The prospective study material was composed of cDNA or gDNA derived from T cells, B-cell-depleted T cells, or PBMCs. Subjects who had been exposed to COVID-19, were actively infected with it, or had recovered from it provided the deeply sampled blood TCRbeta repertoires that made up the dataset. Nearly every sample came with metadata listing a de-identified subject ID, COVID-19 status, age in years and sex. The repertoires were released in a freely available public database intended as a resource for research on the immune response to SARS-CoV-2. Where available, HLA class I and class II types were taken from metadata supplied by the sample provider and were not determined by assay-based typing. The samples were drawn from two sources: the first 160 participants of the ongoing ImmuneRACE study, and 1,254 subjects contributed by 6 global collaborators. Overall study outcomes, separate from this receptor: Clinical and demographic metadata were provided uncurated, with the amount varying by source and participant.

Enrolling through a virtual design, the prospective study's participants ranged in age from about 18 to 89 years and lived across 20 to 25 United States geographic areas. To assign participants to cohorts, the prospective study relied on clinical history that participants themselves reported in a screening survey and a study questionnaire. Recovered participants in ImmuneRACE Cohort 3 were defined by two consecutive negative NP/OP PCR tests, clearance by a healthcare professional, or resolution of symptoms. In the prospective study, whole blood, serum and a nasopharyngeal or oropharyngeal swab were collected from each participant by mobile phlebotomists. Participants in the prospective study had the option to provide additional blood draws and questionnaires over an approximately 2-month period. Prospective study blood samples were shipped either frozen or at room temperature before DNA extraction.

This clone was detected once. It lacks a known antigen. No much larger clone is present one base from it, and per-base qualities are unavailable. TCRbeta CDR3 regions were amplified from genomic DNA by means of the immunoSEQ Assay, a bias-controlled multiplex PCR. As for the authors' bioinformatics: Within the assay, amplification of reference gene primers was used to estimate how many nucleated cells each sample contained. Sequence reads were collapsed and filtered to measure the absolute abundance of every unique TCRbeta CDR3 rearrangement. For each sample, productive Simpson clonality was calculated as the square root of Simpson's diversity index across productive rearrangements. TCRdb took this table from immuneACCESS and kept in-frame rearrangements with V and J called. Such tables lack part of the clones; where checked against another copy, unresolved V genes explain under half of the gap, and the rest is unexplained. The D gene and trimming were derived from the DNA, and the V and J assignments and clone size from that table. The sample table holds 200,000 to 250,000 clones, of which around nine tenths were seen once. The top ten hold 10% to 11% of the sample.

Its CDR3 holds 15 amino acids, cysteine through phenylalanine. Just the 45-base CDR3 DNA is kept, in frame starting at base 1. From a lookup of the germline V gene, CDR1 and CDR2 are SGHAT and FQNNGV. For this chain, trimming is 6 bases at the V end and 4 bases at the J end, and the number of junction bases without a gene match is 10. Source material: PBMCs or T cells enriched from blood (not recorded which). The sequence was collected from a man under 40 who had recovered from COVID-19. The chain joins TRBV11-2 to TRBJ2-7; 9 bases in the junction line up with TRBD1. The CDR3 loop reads CASRFRQGVGYEQYF. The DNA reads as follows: TGTGCCAGCAGATTCAGACAGGGGGTCGGGTACGAGCAGTACTTC.